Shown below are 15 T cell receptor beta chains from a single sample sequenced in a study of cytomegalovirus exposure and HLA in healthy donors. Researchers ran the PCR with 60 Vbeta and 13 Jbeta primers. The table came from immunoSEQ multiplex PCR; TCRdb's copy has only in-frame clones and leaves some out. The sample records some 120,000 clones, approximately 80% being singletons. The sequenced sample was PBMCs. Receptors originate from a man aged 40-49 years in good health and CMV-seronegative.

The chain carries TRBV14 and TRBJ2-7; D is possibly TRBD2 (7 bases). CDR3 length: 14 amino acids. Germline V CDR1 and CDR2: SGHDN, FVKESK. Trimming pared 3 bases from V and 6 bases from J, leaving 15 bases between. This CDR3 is CASSHVGGLFEQYF. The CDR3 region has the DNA TGTGCCAGCAGCCATGTGGGGGGGCTGTTCGAGCAGTACTTC.

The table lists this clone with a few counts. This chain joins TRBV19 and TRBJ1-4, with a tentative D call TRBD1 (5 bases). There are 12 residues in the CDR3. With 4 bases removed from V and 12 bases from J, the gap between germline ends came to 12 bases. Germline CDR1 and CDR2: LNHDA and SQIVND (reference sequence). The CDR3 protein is CASSTNPRELFF. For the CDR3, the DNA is TGTGCCAGTAGTACTAATCCCAGGGAACTGTTTTTT.

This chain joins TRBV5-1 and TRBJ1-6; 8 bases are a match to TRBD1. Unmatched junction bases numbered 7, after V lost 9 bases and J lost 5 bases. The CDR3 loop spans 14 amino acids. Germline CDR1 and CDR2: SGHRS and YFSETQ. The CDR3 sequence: CATRTGPNNSPLHF. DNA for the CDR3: TGCGCCACCAGGACAGGGCCCAATAATTCACCCCTCCACTTT.

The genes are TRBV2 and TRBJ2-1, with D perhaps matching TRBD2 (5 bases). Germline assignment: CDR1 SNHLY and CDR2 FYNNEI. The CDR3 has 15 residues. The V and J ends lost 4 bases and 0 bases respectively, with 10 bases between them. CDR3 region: CASSVAGSSYNEQFF. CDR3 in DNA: TGTGCCAGCAGTGTTGCGGGTAGCTCCTACAATGAGCAGTTCTTC.

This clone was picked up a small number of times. This CDR3 is CASQDRYNEQFF. CDR3 nucleotides: TGCGCCAGCCAGGACAGATACAATGAGCAGTTCTTC. This chain connects TRBV5-1 to TRBJ2-1, with D possibly matching TRBD1 (6 bases). CDR1 and CDR2 from the germline V gene are SGHRS and YFSETQ. The CDR3 is made up of 12 amino acids. Trimming removed 7 bases at V and 4 bases at J, with 9 bases between.

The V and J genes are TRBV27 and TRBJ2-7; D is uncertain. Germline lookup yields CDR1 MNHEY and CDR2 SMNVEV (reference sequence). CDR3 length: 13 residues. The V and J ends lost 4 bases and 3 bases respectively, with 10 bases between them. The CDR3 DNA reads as TGTGCCAGCAGTTCAATTGCGATCTACGAGCAGTACTTC. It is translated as CASSSIAIYEQYF.

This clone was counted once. CDR3 nucleotide sequence: TGTGCCAGCATGGGGGGGCTTTATACAGATACGCAGTATTTT. Its protein product is CASMGGLYTDTQYF. This sequence joins TRBV25-1 and TRBJ2-3; D is possibly TRBD2 (7 bases). In germline, CDR1 is MGHDK, CDR2 SYGVNS. The CDR3 has 14 residues. V was shortened by 7 bases and J by 3 bases, with 14 bases between the two germline ends.

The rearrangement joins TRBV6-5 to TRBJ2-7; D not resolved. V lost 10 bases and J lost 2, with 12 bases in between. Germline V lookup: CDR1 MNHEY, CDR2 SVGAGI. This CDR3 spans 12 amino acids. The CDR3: CATKTRTYEQYF. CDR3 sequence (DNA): TGTGCCACTAAGACAAGGACCTACGAGCAGTACTTC.

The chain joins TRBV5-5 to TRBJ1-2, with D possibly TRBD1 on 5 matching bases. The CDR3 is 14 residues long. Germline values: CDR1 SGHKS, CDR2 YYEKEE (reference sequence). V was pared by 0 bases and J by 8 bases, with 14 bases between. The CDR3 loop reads CASSLVRQGSGYTF. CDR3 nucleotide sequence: TGTGCCAGCAGCTTGGTACGGCAGGGATCAGGCTACACCTTC.

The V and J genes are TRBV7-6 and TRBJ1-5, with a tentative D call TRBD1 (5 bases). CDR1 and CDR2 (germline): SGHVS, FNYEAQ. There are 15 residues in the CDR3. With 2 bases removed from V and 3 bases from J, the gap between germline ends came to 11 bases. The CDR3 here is CASSLSTGDNQPQHF. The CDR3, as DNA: TGTGCCAGCAGCTTATCAACGGGGGACAATCAGCCCCAGCATTTT.

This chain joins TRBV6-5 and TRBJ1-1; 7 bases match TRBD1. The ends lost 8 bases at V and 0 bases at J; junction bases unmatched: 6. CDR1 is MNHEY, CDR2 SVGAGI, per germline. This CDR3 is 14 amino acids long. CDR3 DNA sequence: TGTGCCAGCTGTCCGGGACAGATGAACACTGAAGCTTTCTTT. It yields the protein CASCPGQMNTEAFF.

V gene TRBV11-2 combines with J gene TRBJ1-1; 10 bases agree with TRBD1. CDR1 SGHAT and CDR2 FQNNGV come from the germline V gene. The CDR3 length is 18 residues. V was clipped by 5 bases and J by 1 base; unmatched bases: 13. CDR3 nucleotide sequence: TGTGCCAGCAGCCCTTACCTCCGGGACAGGGGAAAGAACACTGAAGCTTTCTTT. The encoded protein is CASSPYLRDRGKNTEAFF.

The DNA for the CDR3 is TGTGCCAGCAGCTTAAGGGGACTAGCGGGGGGAACCTACGAGCAGTACTTC. Protein: CASSLRGLAGGTYEQYF. The chain uses TRBV7-2 and TRBJ2-5, with 15 nucleotides matching TRBD2. Gene TRBJ2-7 matches the end of the DNA better, so the J call may be wrong. The CDR3 is 17 residues long. In germline, CDR1 is SGHTA, CDR2 FQGNSA.

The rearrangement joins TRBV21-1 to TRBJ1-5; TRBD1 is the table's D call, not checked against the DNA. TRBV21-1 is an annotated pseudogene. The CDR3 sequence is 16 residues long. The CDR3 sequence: CASSNRGVKGNQPQHF. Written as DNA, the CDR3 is TGTGCCAGCAGCAATAGGGGCGTGAAGGGAAACCAGCCCCAGCATTTT.

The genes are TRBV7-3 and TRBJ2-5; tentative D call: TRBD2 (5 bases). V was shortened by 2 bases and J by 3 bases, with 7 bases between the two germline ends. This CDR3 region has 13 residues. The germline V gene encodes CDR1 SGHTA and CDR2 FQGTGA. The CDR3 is CASSLLREETQYF. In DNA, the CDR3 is TGTGCCAGCAGCTTACTGCGGGAAGAGACCCAGTACTTC.